This T cell receptor (beta chain) was obtained from a study of human T cells and chemical hapten exposure. Study information: After 6 days, upper back 0.01% DPC patch tests were scored.

The CDR3 consists of 14 residues. V was pared by 4 bases and J by 2 bases, with 9 bases between. Germline loops: CDR1 ENHRY, CDR2 SYGVKD. The time point is: patch test 1, 2 weeks after DPC sensitization. Specified treatment: therapeutic diphenylcyclopropenone sensitization with weekly scalp DPC. Separate cDNA molecules received unique molecular identifiers, which the library attached to them. TCRdb re-called the RACE reads with MiXCR, one entry per CDR3 protein. Among fewer than 100,000 distinct CDR3 sequences listed, about 11% were seen once. The TCR sequence derives from a woman between 55 and 75 years old with alopecia areata. Some clones in this sample may be carry-over from other donors' samples. Specimen: whole blood, collected in connection with sensitization to the hapten diphenylcyclopropenone (DPC). This chain links TRBV10-3 with TRBJ1-5; D call uncertain. The CDR3 region is CAISALIGNQPQHF. The CDR3 DNA sequence: TGTGCCATCAGTGCCTTGATTGGCAATCAGCCCCAGCATTTT.